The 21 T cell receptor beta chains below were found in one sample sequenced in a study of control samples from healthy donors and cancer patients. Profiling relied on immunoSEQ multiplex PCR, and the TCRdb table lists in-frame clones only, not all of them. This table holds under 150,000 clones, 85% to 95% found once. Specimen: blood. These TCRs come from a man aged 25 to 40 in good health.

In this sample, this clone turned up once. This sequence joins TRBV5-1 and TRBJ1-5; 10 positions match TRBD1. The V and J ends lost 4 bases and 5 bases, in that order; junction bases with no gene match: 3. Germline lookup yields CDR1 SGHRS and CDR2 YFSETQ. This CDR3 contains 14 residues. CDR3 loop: CASSLGTGDQPQHF. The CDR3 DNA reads TGCGCCAGCAGCCTGGGGACAGGGGATCAGCCCCAGCATTTT.

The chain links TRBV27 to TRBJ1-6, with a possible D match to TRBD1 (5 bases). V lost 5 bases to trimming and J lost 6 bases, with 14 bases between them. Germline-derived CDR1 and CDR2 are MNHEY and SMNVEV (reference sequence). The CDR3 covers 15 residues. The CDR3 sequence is CASSPPGRLNSPLHF. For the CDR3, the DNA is TGTGCCAGCAGTCCTCCGGGACGGCTTAATTCACCCCTCCACTTT.

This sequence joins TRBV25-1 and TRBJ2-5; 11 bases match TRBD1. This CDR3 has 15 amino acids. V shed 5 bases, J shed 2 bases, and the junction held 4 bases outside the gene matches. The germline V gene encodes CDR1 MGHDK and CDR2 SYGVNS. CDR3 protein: CASSRGQGAQETQYF. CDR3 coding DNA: TGTGCCAGCAGTCGAGGACAGGGGGCTCAAGAGACCCAGTACTTC.

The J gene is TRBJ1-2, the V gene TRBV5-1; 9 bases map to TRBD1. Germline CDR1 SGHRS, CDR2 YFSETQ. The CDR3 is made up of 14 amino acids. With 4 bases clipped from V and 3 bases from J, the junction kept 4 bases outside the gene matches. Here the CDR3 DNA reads TGCGCCAGCAGCGTGGGACAGGGAGACTATGGCTACACCTTC. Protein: CASSVGQGDYGYTF.

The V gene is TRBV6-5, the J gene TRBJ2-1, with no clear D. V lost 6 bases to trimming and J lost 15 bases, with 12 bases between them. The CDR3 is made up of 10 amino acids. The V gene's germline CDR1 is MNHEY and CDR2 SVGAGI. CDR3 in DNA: TGTGCCAGCAGGAGTCGTGAAGGGTTCTTC. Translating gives CASRSREGFF.

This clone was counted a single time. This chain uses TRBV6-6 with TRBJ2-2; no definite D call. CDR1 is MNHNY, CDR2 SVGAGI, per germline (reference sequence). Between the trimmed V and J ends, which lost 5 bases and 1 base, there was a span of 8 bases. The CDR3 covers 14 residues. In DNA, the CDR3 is TGTGCCAGCAGTCCGACTCTGAACACCGGGGAGCTGTTTTTT. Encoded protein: CASSPTLNTGELFF.

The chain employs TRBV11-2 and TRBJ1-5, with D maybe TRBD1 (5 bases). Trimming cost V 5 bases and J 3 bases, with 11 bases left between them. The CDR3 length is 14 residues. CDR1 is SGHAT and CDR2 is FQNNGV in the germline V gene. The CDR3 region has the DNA TGTGCCAGCAGCGCCGGGACTGACAATCAGCCCCAGCATTTT. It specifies CASSAGTDNQPQHF.

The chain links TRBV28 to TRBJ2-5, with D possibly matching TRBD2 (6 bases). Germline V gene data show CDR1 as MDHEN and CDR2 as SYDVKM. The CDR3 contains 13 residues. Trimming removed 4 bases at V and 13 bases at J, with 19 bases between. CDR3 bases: TGTGCCAGCAGTTACCGGGACTCAAACCCCCCGTACTTC. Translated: CASSYRDSNPPYF. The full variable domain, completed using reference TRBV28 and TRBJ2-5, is DVKVTQSSRYLVKRTGEKVFLECVQDMDHENMFWYRQDPGLGLRLIYFSYDVKMKEKGDIPEGYSVSREKKERFSLILESASTNQTSMYLCASSYRDSNPPYFGPGTRLLVL.

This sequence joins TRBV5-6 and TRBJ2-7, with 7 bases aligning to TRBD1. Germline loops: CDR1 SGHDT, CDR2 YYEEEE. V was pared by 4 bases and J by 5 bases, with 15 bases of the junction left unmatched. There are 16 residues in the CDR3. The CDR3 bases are TGTGCCAGCAGCCACCCCCGGGACAGAAAAAGGGACGAGCAGTACTTC. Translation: CASSHPRDRKRDEQYF.

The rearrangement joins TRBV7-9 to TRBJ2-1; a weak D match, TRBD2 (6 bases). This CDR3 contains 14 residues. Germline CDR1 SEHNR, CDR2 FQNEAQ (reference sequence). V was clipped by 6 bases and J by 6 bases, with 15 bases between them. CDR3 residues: CASRGVLATNEQFF. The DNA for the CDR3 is TGTGCCAGCAGGGGGGTACTAGCAACCAATGAGCAGTTCTTC.

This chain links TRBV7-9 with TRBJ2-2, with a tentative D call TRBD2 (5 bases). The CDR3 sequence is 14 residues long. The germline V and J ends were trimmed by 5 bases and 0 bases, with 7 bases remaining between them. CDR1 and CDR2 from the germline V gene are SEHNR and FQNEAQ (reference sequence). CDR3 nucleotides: TGTGCCAGCAGCCTGGGAGCGAACACCGGGGAGCTGTTTTTT. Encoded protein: CASSLGANTGELFF. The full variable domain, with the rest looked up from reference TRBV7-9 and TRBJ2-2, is DTGVSQNPRHKITKRGQNVTFRCDPISEHNRLYWYRQTLGQGPEFLTYFQNEAQLEKSRLLSDRFSAERPKGSFSTLEIQRTEQGDSAMYLCASSLGANTGELFFGEGSRLTVL.

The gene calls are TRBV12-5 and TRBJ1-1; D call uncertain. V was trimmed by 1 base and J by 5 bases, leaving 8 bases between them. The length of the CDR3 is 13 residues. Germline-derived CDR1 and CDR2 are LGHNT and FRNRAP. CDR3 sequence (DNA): TGTGCTAGTGGTTTGGATCCGGGGACTGAAGCTTTCTTT. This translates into CASGLDPGTEAFF.

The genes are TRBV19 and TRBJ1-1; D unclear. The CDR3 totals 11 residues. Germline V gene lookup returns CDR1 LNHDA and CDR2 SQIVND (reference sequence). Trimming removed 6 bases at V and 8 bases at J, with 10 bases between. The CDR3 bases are TGTGCCAGTAGCCACGGGGTAGAAGCTTTCTTT. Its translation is CASSHGVEAFF.

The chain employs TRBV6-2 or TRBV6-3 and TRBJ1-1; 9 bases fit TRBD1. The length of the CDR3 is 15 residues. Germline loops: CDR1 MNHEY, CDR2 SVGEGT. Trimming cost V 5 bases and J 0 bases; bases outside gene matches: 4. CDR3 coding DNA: TGTGCCAGCAGTCCCGGGACAGGGTTGAACACTGAAGCTTTCTTT. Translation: CASSPGTGLNTEAFF.

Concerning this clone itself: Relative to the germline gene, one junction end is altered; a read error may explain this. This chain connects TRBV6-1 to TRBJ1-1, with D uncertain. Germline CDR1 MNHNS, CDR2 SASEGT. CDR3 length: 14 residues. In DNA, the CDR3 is TGTGCCAGCAGGGAAGACCCCGGGAGCACTGAAGCTTTCTTT. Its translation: CASREDPGSTEAFF.

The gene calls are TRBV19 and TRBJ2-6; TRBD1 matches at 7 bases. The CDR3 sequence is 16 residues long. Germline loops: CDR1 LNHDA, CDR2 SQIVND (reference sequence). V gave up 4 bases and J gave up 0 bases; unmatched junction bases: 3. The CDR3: CASSTTGFSGANVLTF. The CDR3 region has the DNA TGTGCCAGTAGTACGACAGGGTTCTCTGGGGCCAACGTCCTGACTTTC.

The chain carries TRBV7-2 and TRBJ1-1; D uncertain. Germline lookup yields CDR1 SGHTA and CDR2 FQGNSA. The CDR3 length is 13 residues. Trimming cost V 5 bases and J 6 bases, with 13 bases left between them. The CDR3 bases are TGTGCCAGCAGCACCAGACGGACCCCTGAAGCTTTCTTT. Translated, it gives CASSTRRTPEAFF.

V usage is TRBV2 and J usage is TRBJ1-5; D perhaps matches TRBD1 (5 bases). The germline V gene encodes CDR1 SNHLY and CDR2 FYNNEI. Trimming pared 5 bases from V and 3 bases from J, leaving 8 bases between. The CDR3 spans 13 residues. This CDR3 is CASSRDVNQPQHF. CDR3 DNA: TGTGCCAGCAGTAGGGACGTCAATCAGCCCCAGCATTTT.

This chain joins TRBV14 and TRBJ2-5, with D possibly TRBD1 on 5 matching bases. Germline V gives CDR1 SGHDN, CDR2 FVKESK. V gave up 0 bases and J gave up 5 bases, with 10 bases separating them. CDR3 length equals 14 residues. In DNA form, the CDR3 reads TGTGCCAGCAGCCAAGACCCAGGGTTGGAGACCCAGTACTTC. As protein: CASSQDPGLETQYF.

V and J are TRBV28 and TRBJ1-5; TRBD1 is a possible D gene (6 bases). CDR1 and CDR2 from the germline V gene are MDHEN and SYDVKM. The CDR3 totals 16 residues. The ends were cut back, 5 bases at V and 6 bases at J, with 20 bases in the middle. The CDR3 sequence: CASSPPRYRERQPQHF. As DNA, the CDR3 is TGTGCCAGCAGTCCGCCTCGGTACAGGGAACGTCAGCCCCAGCATTTT.

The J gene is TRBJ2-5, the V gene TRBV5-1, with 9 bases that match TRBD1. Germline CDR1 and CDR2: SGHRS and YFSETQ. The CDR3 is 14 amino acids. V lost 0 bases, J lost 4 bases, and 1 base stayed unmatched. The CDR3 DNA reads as TGCGCCAGCAGCTTGGAGGGACAGGGAGAGACCCAGTACTTC. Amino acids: CASSLEGQGETQYF.